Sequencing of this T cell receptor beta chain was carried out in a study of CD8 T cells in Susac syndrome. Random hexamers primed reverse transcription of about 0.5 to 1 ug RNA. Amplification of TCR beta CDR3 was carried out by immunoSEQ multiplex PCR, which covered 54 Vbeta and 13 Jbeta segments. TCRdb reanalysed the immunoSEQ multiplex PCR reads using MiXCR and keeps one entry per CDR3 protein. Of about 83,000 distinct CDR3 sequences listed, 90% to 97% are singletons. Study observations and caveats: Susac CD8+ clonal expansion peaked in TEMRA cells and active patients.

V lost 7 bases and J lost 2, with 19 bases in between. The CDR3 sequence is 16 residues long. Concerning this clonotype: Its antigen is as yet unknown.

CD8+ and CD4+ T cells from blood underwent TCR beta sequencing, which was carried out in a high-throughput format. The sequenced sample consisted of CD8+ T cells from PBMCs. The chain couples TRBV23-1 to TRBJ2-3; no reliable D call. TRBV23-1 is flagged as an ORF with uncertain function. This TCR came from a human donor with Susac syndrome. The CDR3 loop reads CASIYQGQAHTDTQYF. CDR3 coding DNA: TGCGCCAGCATTTATCAAGGCCAGGCCCACACAGATACGCAGTATTTT.